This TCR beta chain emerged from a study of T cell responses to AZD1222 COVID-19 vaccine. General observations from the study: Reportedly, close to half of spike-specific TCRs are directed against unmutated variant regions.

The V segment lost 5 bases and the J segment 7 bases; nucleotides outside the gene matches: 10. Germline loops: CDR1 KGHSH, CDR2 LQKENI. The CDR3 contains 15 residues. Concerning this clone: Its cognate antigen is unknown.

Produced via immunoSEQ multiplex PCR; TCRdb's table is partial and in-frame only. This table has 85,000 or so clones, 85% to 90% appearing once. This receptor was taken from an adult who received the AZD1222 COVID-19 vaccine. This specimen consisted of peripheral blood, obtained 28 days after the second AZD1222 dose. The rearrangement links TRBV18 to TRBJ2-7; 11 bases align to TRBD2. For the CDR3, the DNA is TGTGCCAGCTCAATACTAGCGGGAGAACTGAGGGAGCAGTACTTC. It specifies CASSILAGELREQYF.